A selection of T cell receptor beta chains follows, all from one sample in a study of T cells expressing NK-cell markers. Following a re-call of the 5' RACE reads, TCRdb has one entry per CDR3 protein and lacks DNA. This sample's table reports roughly 430,000 distinct CDR3 sequences. The specimen was blood T cells: a sorted CD56 or NKG2C T cell subset, CD4+ or CD8+ T cells, or bulk PBMC T cells (not recorded which). The source is a woman between 18 and 69 years old in good health. Both conserved end residues are part of each CDR3.

v_call: TRBV5-1
j_call: TRBJ2-3
cdr3_aa: CASSPGDDTDTQYF

v_call: TRBV5-5
j_call: TRBJ2-7
cdr3_aa: CASRPGWAGNSYEQYF

v_call: TRBV10-3
j_call: TRBJ2-7
cdr3_aa: CAISEPGLAGPYEQYF

v_call: TRBV2
j_call: TRBJ2-1
cdr3_aa: CASRPGSFSSNKQFF

v_call: TRBV28
j_call: TRBJ1-2
cdr3_aa: CASSRTGVVSVGYTF

v_call: TRBV5-1
j_call: TRBJ2-1
cdr3_aa: CASSLGTSGNYNEQFF

v_call: TRBV12-3/TRBV12-4
j_call: TRBJ2-1
cdr3_aa: CASRPTSGGVYEQFF

v_call: TRBV4-3
j_call: TRBJ2-1
cdr3_aa: CASSPGSGGSANEQFF

v_call: TRBV7-2
j_call: TRBJ2-3
cdr3_aa: CASSLAGWDQDTQYF

v_call: TRBV7-9
j_call: TRBJ2-2
cdr3_aa: CASSFNRNTGELFF

v_call: TRBV4-1
j_call: TRBJ2-1
cdr3_aa: CASSQDSDSYNEQFF

v_call: TRBV7-2
j_call: TRBJ2-3
cdr3_aa: CASSQQGVRGDTQYF

v_call: TRBV3-1
j_call: TRBJ2-3
cdr3_aa: CASSHALGTDTQYF

v_call: TRBV7-3
j_call: TRBJ2-1
cdr3_aa: CASSRDASNEQFF

v_call: TRBV5-1
j_call: TRBJ2-1
cdr3_aa: CASSSRQGHNEQFF

v_call: TRBV6-1
j_call: TRBJ2-1
cdr3_aa: CASSRGTSGASNEQFF

v_call: TRBV7-2
j_call: TRBJ2-5
cdr3_aa: CASSLVRVGRQETQYF

v_call: TRBV5-1
j_call: TRBJ2-7
cdr3_aa: CASSPGTAGLAVVKQYF

v_call: TRBV11-2
j_call: TRBJ1-1
cdr3_aa: CASSLDLRGTGTEAFF

v_call: TRBV7-9
j_call: TRBJ2-1
cdr3_aa: CASSPRPDINEQFF

v_call: TRBV6-2/TRBV6-3
j_call: TRBJ1-5
cdr3_aa: CASSYSTGQPQHF

v_call: TRBV28
j_call: TRBJ2-1
cdr3_aa: CASSLTPGLAGGSEQFF

v_call: TRBV4-2
j_call: TRBJ2-2
cdr3_aa: CASSQGRGELFF

v_call: TRBV9
j_call: TRBJ2-5
cdr3_aa: CASSVLAGAKQETQYF

v_call: TRBV30
j_call: TRBJ2-2
cdr3_aa: CAWSQGRKELFF

v_call: TRBV20-1
j_call: TRBJ2-7
cdr3_aa: CSAVQGTYEQYF

v_call: TRBV5-1
j_call: TRBJ2-1
cdr3_aa: CASSSATGGRLGEQFF

v_call: TRBV7-6
j_call: TRBJ2-7
cdr3_aa: CASSVVAGRAVEQYF

v_call: TRBV5-1
j_call: TRBJ2-1
cdr3_aa: CASSLAGTSGGNEQFF

v_call: TRBV29-1
j_call: TRBJ2-1
cdr3_aa: CSVERLPGGSYNEQFF

v_call: TRBV20-1
j_call: TRBJ2-1
cdr3_aa: CSARVPGGNEQFF

v_call: TRBV3-1
j_call: TRBJ2-1
cdr3_aa: CASSQDLGLAGGFSEQFF

v_call: TRBV6-6
j_call: TRBJ1-1
cdr3_aa: CASRYTGNTEAFF

v_call: TRBV6-5
j_call: TRBJ2-1
cdr3_aa: CASSYWDSPSGVSEQFF

v_call: TRBV4-2
j_call: TRBJ2-3
cdr3_aa: CASSQDPAGEVSDTQYF

v_call: TRBV18
j_call: TRBJ2-6
cdr3_aa: CASTRDRAGANVLTF

v_call: TRBV6-2/TRBV6-3
j_call: TRBJ2-5
cdr3_aa: CASSSLLAGETQYF

v_call: TRBV12-3/TRBV12-4
j_call: TRBJ2-5
cdr3_aa: CASSLGAGGGETQYF